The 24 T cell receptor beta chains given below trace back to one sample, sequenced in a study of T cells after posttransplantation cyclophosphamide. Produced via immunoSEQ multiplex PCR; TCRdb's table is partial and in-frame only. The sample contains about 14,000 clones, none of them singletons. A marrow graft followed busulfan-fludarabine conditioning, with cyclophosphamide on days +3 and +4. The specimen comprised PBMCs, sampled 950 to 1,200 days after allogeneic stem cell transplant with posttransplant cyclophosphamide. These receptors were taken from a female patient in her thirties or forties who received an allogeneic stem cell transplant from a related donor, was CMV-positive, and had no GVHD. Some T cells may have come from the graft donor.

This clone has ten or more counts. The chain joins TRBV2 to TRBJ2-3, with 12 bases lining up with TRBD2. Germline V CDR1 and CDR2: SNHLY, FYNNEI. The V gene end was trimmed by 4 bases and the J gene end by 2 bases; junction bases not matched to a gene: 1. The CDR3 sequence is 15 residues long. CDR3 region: CASSGTSGATDTQYF. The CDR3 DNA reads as TGTGCCAGCAGTGGGACTAGCGGGGCCACAGATACGCAGTATTTT.

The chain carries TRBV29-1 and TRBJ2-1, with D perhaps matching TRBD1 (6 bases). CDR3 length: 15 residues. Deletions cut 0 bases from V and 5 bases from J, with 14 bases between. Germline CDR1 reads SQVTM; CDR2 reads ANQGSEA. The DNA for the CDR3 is TGCAGCGTTGAAGATCCCCTAGGACAGAACAATGAGCAGTTCTTC. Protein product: CSVEDPLGQNNEQFF.

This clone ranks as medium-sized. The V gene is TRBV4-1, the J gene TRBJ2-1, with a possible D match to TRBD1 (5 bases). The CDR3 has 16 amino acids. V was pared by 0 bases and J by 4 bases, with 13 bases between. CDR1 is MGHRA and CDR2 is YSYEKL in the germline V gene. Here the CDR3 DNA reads TGCGCCAGCAGCCAAGAGGGGCTAAACCCTTACAATGAGCAGTTCTTC. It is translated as CASSQEGLNPYNEQFF.

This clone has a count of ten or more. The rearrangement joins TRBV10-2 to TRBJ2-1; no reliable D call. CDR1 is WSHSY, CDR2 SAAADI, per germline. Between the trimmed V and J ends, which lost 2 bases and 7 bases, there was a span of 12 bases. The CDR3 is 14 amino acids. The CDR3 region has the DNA TGCGCCAGCAGTGAGGGCCAGGTCCGGAATGAGCAGTTCTTC. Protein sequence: CASSEGQVRNEQFF.

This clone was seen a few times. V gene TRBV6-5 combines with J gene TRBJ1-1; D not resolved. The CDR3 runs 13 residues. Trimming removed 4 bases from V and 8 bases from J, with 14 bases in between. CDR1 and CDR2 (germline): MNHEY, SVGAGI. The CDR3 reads CASSSQVPPEAFF. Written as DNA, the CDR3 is TGTGCCAGCAGTTCTCAGGTCCCTCCGGAAGCTTTCTTT.

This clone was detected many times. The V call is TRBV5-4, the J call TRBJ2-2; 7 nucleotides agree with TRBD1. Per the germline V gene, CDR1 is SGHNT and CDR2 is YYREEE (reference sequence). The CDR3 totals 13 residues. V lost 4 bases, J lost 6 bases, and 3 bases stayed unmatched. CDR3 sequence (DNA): TGTGCCAGCAGCAGTGGACAGGCCGGGGAGCTGTTTTTT. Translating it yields CASSSGQAGELFF. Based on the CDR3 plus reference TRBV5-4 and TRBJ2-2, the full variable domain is ETGVTQSPTHLIKTRGQQVTLRCSSQSGHNTVSWYQQALGQGPQFIFQYYREEENGRGNFPPRFSGLQFPNYSSELNVNALELDDSALYLCASSSGQAGELFFGEGSRLTVL.

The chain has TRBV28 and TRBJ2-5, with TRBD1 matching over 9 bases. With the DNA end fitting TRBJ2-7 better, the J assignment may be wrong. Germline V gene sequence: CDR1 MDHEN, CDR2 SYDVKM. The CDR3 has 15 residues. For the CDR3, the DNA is TGTGCCAGCAGTCCGGGGACAGGGTTATCCTACGAGCAGTACTTC. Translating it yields CASSPGTGLSYEQYF.

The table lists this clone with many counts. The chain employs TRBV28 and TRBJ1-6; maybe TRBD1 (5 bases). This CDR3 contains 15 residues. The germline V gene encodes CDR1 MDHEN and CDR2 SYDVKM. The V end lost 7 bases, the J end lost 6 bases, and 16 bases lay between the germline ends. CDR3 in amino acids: CASIPGGRINSPLHF. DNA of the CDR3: TGTGCCAGCATCCCCGGGGGACGGATTAATTCACCCCTCCACTTT.

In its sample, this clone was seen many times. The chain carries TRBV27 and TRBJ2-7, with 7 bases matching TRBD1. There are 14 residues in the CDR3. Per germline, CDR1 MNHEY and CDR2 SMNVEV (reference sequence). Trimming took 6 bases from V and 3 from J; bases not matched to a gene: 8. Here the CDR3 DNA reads TGTGCCAGCAGACAAGGGGGCGGATTCTACGAGCAGTACTTC. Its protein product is CASRQGGGFYEQYF.

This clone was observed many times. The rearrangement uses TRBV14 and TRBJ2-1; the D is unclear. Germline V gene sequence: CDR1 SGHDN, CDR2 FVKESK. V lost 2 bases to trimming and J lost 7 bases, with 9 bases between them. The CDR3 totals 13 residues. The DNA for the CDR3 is TGTGCCAGCAGCCAACTACTCGGGAATGAGCAGTTCTTC. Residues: CASSQLLGNEQFF.

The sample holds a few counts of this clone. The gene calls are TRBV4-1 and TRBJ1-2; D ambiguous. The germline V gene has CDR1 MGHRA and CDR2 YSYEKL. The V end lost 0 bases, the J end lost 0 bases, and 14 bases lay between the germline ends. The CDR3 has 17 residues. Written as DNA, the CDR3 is TGCGCCAGCAGCCAAGATTCCCTTGCTGCGGCTAACTATGGCTACACCTTC. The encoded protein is CASSQDSLAAANYGYTF.

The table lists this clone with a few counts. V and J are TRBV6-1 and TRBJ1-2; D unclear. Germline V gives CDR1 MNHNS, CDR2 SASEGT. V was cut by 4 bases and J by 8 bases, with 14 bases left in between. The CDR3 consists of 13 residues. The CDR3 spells CASSVDKKDGYTF. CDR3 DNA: TGTGCCAGCAGTGTCGACAAAAAAGACGGCTACACCTTC.

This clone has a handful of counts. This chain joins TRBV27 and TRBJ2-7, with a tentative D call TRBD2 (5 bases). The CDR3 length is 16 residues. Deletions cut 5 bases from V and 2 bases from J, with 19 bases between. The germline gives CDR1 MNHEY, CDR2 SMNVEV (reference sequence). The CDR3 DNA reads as TGTGCCAGCAGTCTCCATCTTCTGAGGGTTCCCTACGAGCAGTACTTC. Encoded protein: CASSLHLLRVPYEQYF.

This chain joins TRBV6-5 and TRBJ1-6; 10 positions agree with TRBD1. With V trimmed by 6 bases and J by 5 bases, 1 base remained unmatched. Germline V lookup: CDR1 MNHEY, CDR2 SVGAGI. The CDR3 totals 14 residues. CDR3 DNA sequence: TGTGCCAGCAGGACAGGGGGCAATAATTCACCCCTCCACTTT. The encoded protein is CASRTGGNNSPLHF.

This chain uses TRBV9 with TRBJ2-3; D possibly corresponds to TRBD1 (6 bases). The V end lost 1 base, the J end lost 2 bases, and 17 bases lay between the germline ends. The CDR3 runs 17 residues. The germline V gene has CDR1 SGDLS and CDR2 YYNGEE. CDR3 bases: TGTGCCAGCAGCGTACCCTTGGGGGCCGCCTTCACAGATACGCAGTATTTT. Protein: CASSVPLGAAFTDTQYF.

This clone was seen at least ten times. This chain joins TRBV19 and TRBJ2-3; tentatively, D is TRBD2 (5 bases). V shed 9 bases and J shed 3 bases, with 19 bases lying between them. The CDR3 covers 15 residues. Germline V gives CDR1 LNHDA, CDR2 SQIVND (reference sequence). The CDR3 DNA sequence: TGTGCCAGCACCCCCCGAGGGTCGGTTACAGATACGCAGTATTTT. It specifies CASTPRGSVTDTQYF.

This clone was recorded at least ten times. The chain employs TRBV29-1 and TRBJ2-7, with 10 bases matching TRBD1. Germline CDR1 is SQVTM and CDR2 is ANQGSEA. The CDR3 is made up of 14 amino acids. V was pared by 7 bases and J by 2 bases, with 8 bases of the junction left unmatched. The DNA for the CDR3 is TGCAGCGGGGGCAGACAGGGGGCGACCTACGAGCAGTACTTC. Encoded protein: CSGGRQGATYEQYF.

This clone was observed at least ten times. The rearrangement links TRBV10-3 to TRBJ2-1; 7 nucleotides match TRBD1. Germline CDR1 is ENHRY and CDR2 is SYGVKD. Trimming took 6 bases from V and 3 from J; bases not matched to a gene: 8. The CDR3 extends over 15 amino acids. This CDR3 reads CAIRTPGTDYNEQFF. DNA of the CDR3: TGTGCCATCAGAACCCCCGGGACAGACTACAATGAGCAGTTCTTC.

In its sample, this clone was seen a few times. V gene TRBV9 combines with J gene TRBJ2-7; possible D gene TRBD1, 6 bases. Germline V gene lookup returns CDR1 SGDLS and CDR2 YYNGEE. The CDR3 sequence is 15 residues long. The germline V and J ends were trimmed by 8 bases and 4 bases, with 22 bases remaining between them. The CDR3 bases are TGTGCCAGTATCTTCAGACAGGAGACGGCATACGAGCAGTACTTC. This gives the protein CASIFRQETAYEQYF.

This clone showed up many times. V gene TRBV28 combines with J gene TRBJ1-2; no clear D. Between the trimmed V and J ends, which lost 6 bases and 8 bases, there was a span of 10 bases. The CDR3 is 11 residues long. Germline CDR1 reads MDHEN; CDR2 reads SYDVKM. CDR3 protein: CASREMEGYTF. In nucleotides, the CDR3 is TGTGCCAGCAGGGAAATGGAGGGCTACACCTTC.

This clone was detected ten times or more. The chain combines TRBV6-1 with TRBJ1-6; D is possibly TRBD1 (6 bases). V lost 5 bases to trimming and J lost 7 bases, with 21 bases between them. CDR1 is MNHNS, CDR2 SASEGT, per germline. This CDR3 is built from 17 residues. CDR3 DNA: TGTGCCAGCAGTCAAGAACGGACAGCGGGGTGGAATTCACCCCTCCACTTT. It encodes CASSQERTAGWNSPLHF.

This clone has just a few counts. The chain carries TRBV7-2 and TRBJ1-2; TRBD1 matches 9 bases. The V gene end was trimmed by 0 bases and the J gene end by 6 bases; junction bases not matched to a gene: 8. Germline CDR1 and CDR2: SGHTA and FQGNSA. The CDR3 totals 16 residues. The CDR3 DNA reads TGTGCCAGCAGCTTAGCCCCCCGGACAGGGGAAGATGGCTACACCTTC. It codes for CASSLAPRTGEDGYTF. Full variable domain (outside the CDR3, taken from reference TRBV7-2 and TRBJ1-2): GAGVSQSPSNKVTEKGKDVELRCDPISGHTALYWYRQSLGQGLEFLIYFQGNSAPDKSGLPSDRFSAERTGGSVSTLTIQRTQQEDSAVYLCASSLAPRTGEDGYTFGSGTRLTVV.

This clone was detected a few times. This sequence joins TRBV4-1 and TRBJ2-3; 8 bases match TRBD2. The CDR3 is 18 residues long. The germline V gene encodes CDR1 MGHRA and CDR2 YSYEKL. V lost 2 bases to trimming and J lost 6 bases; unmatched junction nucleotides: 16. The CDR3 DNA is TGCGCCAGCAGCCAACAATTTGCGGGGGGTTCTTTTATCGATACGCAGTATTTT. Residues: CASSQQFAGGSFIDTQYF.

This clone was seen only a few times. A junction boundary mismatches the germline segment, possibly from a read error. CDR3 sequence: CASSESGTSEHF. The CDR3 bases are TGTGCCAGCAGTGAAAGCGGGACTAGCGAGCATTTT. The V gene is TRBV2, the J gene TRBJ2-3; 10 nucleotides line up with TRBD2. This CDR3 contains 12 residues. Germline assignment: CDR1 SNHLY and CDR2 FYNNEI.